Listed below are T cell receptor beta chains from one sample, sequenced in a study of T cell repertoires in cytomegalovirus infection. TCRdb fed the reads into MiXCR, producing one record per CDR3 protein. Of around 260,000 distinct CDR3 sequences in the sample, about 25% were seen once. The material sequenced was PBMCs. Receptors were obtained from a human donor in good health (CMV status not recorded). Some clones in this sample may be carry-over from other donors' samples. Both conserved end residues are trimmed from each CDR3. A D gene is named only where the DNA matches it firmly.

>TRBV5-1|.
ASSLDLEDEAF
>TRBV29-1|.
SVGGGLNTEAF
>TRBV6-2/TRBV6-3|TRBD2
ASRLAGGREDTQY
>TRBV29-1|TRBD2
SVDGSGSSYNEQF
>TRBV12-3/TRBV12-4|TRBD1
ASSPWTGGHLGDTEAF
>TRBV11-2|TRBD2
ASSLDSGRTGNEQF
>TRBV24-1|.
ATSPSGLRGTGELF
>TRBV5-4|.
ASSQGTGNTGELF
>TRBV6-2/TRBV6-3|.
ASRNPPGMFGNQPQH
>TRBV19|TRBD1
ASSTSPGQGAKVGELF
>TRBV7-2|TRBD1
ASSQGAGGNTIY
>TRBV11-2|.
ASSSYWRLF
>TRBV20-1|TRBD2
SARDQAAGGPGANVLT
>TRBV7-2|.
ASSLTLLNTEAF
>TRBV3-1|.
ASSQGKPDTQY
>TRBV6-1|.
ASSVRGSTEAF
>TRBV20-1|.
SARDPGGNTDTQY
>TRBV7-6|.
ASSLGFGTNYGYT
>TRBV28|.
ASTHGQGRGTEAF
>TRBV7-2|TRBD2
ASSLIEVVSGRRYEQY
>TRBV28|.
ASEVTNTGELF
>TRBV29-1|.
SVEPGPNYGYT
>TRBV7-2|.
ASSPWDRGTNEQY
>TRBV20-1|TRBD1
SAIPGTGTVNQPQH
>TRBV12-3/TRBV12-4|.
ASSFPWNTEAF
>TRBV29-1|.
SVDGVTDTQY
>TRBV7-9|TRBD2
ASSPPRGRGGDNEQF
>TRBV11-2|.
ASSPRDGLGMETQY
>TRBV28|.
ASSLARFEQY
>TRBV7-8|.
ASSLDGLGVSEQF
>TRBV12-3/TRBV12-4|TRBD1
ASRRGQNYGYT
>TRBV7-2|.
ASSLEGLAYEQF
>TRBV12-3/TRBV12-4|TRBD2
ASSPPSGTYEQY
>TRBV29-1|TRBD2
SGKREGHTDTQY
>TRBV6-8|.
ASSYSISWDTQY
>TRBV20-1|.
SAKLGGVNTEAF
>TRBV6-2/TRBV6-3|TRBD1
ASSPQGASYNEQF
>TRBV28|.
ASSSKRAGGYEQY
>TRBV28|.
ASLPGGAITDTQY
>TRBV11-2|.
ASSSYVDSYEQY
>TRBV7-8|TRBD2
ASSPGTNRYEQY
>TRBV2|TRBD1
VRGQGRNSPLH
>TRBV2|.
ASSGAPEQY
>TRBV7-2|.
ASSQGRVGTQY
>TRBV12-3/TRBV12-4|.
ASSRDPIPGAF
>TRBV7-2|TRBD1
ASSLDRGYGYT
>TRBV7-9|.
ASSPNQGSNEQY
>TRBV5-4|.
ASSLGGRYNQPQH